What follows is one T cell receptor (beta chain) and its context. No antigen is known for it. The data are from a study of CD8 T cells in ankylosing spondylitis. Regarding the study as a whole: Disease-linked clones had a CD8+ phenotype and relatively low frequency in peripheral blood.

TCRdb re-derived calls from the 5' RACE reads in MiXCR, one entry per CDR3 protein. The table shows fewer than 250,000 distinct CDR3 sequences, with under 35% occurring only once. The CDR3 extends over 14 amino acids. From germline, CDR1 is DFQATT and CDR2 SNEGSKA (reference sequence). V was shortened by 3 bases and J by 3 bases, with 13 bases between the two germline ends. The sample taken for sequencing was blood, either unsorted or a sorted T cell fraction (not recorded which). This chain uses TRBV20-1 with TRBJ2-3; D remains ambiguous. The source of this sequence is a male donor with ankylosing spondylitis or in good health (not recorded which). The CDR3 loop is CSASPVGQTDTQYF. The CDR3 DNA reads TGCAGTGCTAGCCCCGTGGGCCAAACAGATACGCAGTATTTT.